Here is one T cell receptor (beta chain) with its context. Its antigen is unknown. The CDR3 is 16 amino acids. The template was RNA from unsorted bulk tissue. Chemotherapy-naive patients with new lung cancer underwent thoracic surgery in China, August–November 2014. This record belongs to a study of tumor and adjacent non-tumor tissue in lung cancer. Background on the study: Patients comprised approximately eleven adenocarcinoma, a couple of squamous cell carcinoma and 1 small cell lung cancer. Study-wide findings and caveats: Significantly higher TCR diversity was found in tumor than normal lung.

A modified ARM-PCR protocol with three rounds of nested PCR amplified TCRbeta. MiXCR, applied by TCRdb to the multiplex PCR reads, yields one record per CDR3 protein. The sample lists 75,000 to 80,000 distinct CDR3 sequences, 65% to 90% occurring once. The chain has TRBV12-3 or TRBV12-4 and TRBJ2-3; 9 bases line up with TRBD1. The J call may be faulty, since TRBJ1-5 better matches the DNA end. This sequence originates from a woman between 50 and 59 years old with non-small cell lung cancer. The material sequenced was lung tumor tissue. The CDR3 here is CASSRRQGGSTDTQHF. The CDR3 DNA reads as TGTGCCAGCAGTAGAAGACAGGGGGGGAGCACAGATACGCAGCATTTT.